This T cell receptor delta chain was sequenced during a study of gamma-delta chains in newborns, infants, children. Study-wide background: Microbial exposure reportedly drives polyclonal innate γδ T cell expansion after birth.

V was clipped by 0 bases and J by 0 bases; unmatched bases: 12. Germline values: CDR1 GEAIGNYY, CDR2 EKD. The CDR3 sequence is 19 residues long. TCRdb re-called the reads with CATT. The data show roughly 14,000 delta-chain clones, roughly 7% seen once. The sequence was obtained from a child who was a newborn, infant or young child, either healthy, febrile or measles-vaccinated (not recorded which). The chain has TRDV2 and TRDJ1; 10 positions agree with TRDD3. Source material: blood. Here the CDR3 DNA reads TGTGCCTGTGACACCGTTGATTGGGGGGGGATACGCTACACCGATAAACTCATCTTT. This translates into CACDTVDWGGIRYTDKLIF.